These 30 T cell receptor beta chains share one sample of origin, sequenced in a study of blood T cell repertoires in COVID-19. Measured with immunoSEQ multiplex PCR; TCRdb has only the in-frame clones, and not every one. The sample consists of 86,000 or so clones, approximately 86% of them appearing once. Sequencing was done on a sample of peripheral blood. These receptors were collected from a man in his fifties with active or convalescent COVID-19.

The genes are TRBV20-1 and TRBJ1-2; D is undetermined. The germline V gene has CDR1 DFQATT and CDR2 SNEGSKA (reference sequence). The CDR3 has 11 amino acids. The CDR3 DNA follows: TGCAGCCACGGGGTTAACTATGGCTACACCTTC. Translated: CSHGVNYGYTF.

The chain combines TRBV11-2 with TRBJ2-1; 7 nucleotides agree with TRBD2. In germline, CDR1 is SGHAT, CDR2 FQNNGV. The ends lost 7 bases at V and 3 bases at J; junction bases unmatched: 9. The CDR3 spans 15 residues. In nucleotides, the CDR3 is TGTGCCAGCACCATTGGGGGGGGATACTACAATGAGCAGTTCTTC. It codes for CASTIGGGYYNEQFF.

The gene calls are TRBV19 and TRBJ2-7, with D possibly being TRBD1 (6 bases). Trimming stripped 6 bases from V and 3 bases from J, with 15 bases between. The CDR3 covers 14 residues. Germline V lookup: CDR1 LNHDA, CDR2 SQIVND (reference sequence). The CDR3 DNA is TGTGCCAGTAGCAGACAGGAAGGCTACTACGAGCAGTACTTC. Its protein is CASSRQEGYYEQYF. Looking up the rest from reference TRBV19 and TRBJ2-7 gives the full variable domain: DGGITQSPKYLFRKEGQNVTLSCEQNLNHDAMYWYRQDPGQGLRLIYYSQIVNDFQKGDIAEGYSVSREKKESFPLTVTSAQKNPTAFYLCASSRQEGYYEQYFGPGTRLTVT.

This chain uses TRBV7-2 with TRBJ2-1; TRBD2 agrees at 12 bases. V was pared by 5 bases and J by 1 base, with 9 bases of the junction left unmatched. CDR3 length equals 18 residues. Looked up from germline, CDR1 is SGHTA and CDR2 is FQGNSA. CDR3 coding DNA: TGTGCCAGCAGCACGAAAGGACTAGCGGGGTTTTCCTACAATGAGCAGTTCTTC. Its protein is CASSTKGLAGFSYNEQFF.

The J gene is TRBJ2-3, the V gene TRBV2, with 15 bases matching TRBD2. Germline CDR1 SNHLY, CDR2 FYNNEI. The CDR3 totals 16 residues. V lost 7 bases and J lost 6; bases outside the gene matches: 8. This CDR3 reads CASNRRTSGGADTQYF. The CDR3 DNA reads as TGTGCCAGCAACCGCCGGACTAGCGGGGGGGCGGATACGCAGTATTTT.

This rearrangement joins TRBV28 to TRBJ1-6, with 9 bases fitting TRBD1. CDR1 is MDHEN and CDR2 is SYDVKM in the germline V gene. J was trimmed by 11 bases and V by 4 bases; bases with no gene match: 9. CDR3 length equals 15 residues. The CDR3 bases are TGTGCCAGCAGTTCAGGGACAGGGCCCATGACACCCCTCCACTTT. Translating gives CASSSGTGPMTPLHF.

The rearrangement joins TRBV5-1 to TRBJ1-1; D is unresolved. Germline lookup yields CDR1 SGHRS and CDR2 YFSETQ. Between the trimmed V and J ends, which lost 6 bases and 3 bases, there was a span of 18 bases. The CDR3 contains 15 residues. DNA for the CDR3: TGCGCCAGCAAGAGGTCAGGAGGAAAGGACACTGAAGCTTTCTTT. The encoded protein is CASKRSGGKDTEAFF.

V is TRBV7-2 and J is TRBJ2-1, with 11 bases lining up with TRBD1. Germline CDR1 is SGHTA and CDR2 is FQGNSA. The CDR3 is 16 amino acids. The ends lost 0 bases at V and 7 bases at J; junction bases unmatched: 5. The CDR3 sequence: CASSLAWDRGNNEQFF. CDR3 in DNA: TGTGCCAGCAGCTTAGCATGGGACAGGGGGAATAATGAGCAGTTCTTC.

This chain connects TRBV6-5 to TRBJ2-7; possible D gene TRBD1, 5 bases. CDR1 MNHEY and CDR2 SVGAGI come from the germline V gene. Trimming took 6 bases from V and 3 from J, leaving 15 bases between them. The CDR3 totals 14 residues. CDR3 sequence: CASRLDSLSYEQYV. The DNA of the CDR3 is TGTGCCAGCAGATTAGACAGCCTTAGCTACGAGCAGTACGTC.

The V and J genes are TRBV5-4 and TRBJ2-3; 14 bases line up with TRBD2. The CDR3 spans 18 residues. V lost 4 bases to trimming and J lost 0 bases; unmatched junction nucleotides: 7. Germline CDR1 and CDR2: SGHNT and YYREEE (reference sequence). CDR3 nucleotide sequence: TGTGCCAGCAGCCTCGGGACTAGCGGGGGAACTAGCACAGATACGCAGTATTTT. It translates to CASSLGTSGGTSTDTQYF.

This clone was recorded only once. The chain is built from TRBV5-5 and TRBJ1-6; D unclear. Germline V gene sequence: CDR1 SGHKS, CDR2 YYEKEE (reference sequence). V lost 7 bases, J lost 3 bases, and 14 bases lay in between. This CDR3 has 15 amino acids. The CDR3 sequence is CASGLGPGYNSPLHF. The DNA for the CDR3 is TGTGCCAGCGGGCTGGGTCCAGGCTATAATTCACCCCTCCACTTT.

V is TRBV7-9 and J is TRBJ1-2; D might be TRBD1 (5 bases). The CDR3 extends over 13 amino acids. With 3 bases removed from V and 6 bases from J, the gap between germline ends came to 11 bases. The germline CDR1 and CDR2 sequences are SEHNR and FQNEAQ (reference sequence). The CDR3 bases are TGTGCCAGCAGCTTTGGGGGAGGTAATGGCTACACCTTC. Translation gives CASSFGGGNGYTF.

The chain couples TRBV3-1 (or the pseudogene TRBV3-2) to TRBJ2-1; a possible D gene is TRBD1 (6 bases). CDR1 is LGHDT, CDR2 YNNKEL, per germline (reference sequence). The CDR3 length is 13 residues. With 0 bases removed from V and 7 bases from J, the gap between germline ends came to 7 bases. In DNA, the CDR3 is TGTGCCAGCAGCCAAGAGACAGGAAATGAGCAGTTCTTC. Amino acids: CASSQETGNEQFF.

The V call is TRBV20-1, the J call TRBJ1-1, with D hard to call. Trimming took off 3 bases at V and 5 bases at J, with 19 bases between the two ends. The CDR3 runs to 15 residues. The germline gives CDR1 DFQATT, CDR2 SNEGSKA (reference sequence). The CDR3 DNA sequence: TGCAGTGCTAGTGATACACAGCTCCGAGGGACTGAAGCTTTCTTT. Its protein product is CSASDTQLRGTEAFF.

The chain couples TRBV10-1 to TRBJ1-1, with D perhaps TRBD1 (6 bases). Germline V gene sequence: CDR1 WNHNN, CDR2 SYGVQD (reference sequence). The length of the CDR3 is 16 residues. The V gene lost 1 base and the J gene lost 6 bases, with 18 bases spanning the gap. The CDR3 region is CASSEWQGPGDSEAFF. In DNA, the CDR3 is TGCGCCAGCAGTGAGTGGCAGGGGCCCGGGGATTCTGAAGCTTTCTTT.

The rearrangement uses TRBV5-6 and TRBJ1-2; TRBD1 aligns across 8 bases. V was clipped by 6 bases and J by 4 bases; unmatched bases: 5. Germline-derived CDR1 and CDR2 are SGHDT and YYEEEE. The CDR3 runs to 13 residues. CDR3 region: CASTWTGRYGYTF. The CDR3 DNA sequence: TGTGCCAGCACCTGGACAGGGCGCTATGGCTACACCTTC.

The chain couples TRBV19 to TRBJ1-5, with D possibly TRBD1 on 6 matching bases. Germline V CDR1 and CDR2: LNHDA, SQIVND (reference sequence). CDR3 size: 17 residues. V was cut by 5 bases and J by 6 bases, with 23 bases left in between. The CDR3 coding sequence is TGTGCCAGTAGTTCATCCCAGGGGAGAGGCGCTTTTCAGCCCCAGCATTTT. Its protein product is CASSSSQGRGAFQPQHF. The full variable domain, in which reference TRBV19 and TRBJ1-5 provide the parts outside the CDR3, is DGGITQSPKYLFRKEGQNVTLSCEQNLNHDAMYWYRQDPGQGLRLIYYSQIVNDFQKGDIAEGYSVSREKKESFPLTVTSAQKNPTAFYLCASSSSQGRGAFQPQHFGDGTRLSIL.

V gene TRBV3-1 (or the pseudogene TRBV3-2) combines with J gene TRBJ1-5, with D possibly matching TRBD1 (5 bases). Per the germline V gene, CDR1 is LGHDT and CDR2 is YNNKEL (reference sequence). V gave up 3 bases and J gave up 4 bases, with 7 bases separating them. The CDR3 has 13 residues. CDR3 DNA sequence: TGTGCCAGCAGCCAGCCAGGGAATCAGCCCCAGCATTTT. Protein product: CASSQPGNQPQHF.

The chain joins TRBV19 to TRBJ2-5, with 8 bases identical to TRBD1. Trimming removed 9 bases from V and 5 bases from J; junction bases left unmatched: 8. This CDR3 contains 13 residues. The germline CDR1 and CDR2 sequences are LNHDA and SQIVND (reference sequence). The CDR3 DNA follows: TGTGCCAGCGGACAGGGATCGGGTGAGACCCAGTACTTC. Its translation: CASGQGSGETQYF.

The chain recombines TRBV3-1 (or the pseudogene TRBV3-2) with TRBJ2-1; TRBD2 might be the D (6 bases). The CDR3 sequence is 13 residues long. Trimming stripped 3 bases from V and 8 bases from J, with 11 bases between. The germline gives CDR1 LGHDT, CDR2 YNNKEL (reference sequence). CDR3 nucleotide sequence: TGTGCCAGCAGCCACCGCGGAGGGGATGAGCAGTTCTTC. Protein product: CASSHRGGDEQFF.

This clone occurred once. The chain has TRBV6-6 and TRBJ1-2, with D tentatively TRBD1 (5 bases). Germline V gene data show CDR1 as MNHNY and CDR2 as SVGAGI (reference sequence). Between the trimmed V and J ends, which lost 7 bases and 4 bases, there was a span of 19 bases. This CDR3 has 15 amino acids. Here the CDR3 reads CASTPRTPYLYGYTF. The DNA of the CDR3 is TGTGCCAGCACTCCCCGGACACCATATCTCTATGGCTACACCTTC.

Regarding this clone: A read error may account for a junction end that differs from germline. This sequence joins TRBV4-3 and TRBJ2-7; TRBD2 might be the D (5 bases). This CDR3 contains 13 residues. Germline V lookup: CDR1 LGHNA, CDR2 YSLEER. CDR3 sequence: CASSQVLTSGPFF. CDR3 nucleotides: TGCGCCAGCAGCCAAGTCCTCACAAGCGGACCTTTCTTC.

This clone has just one count. This chain uses TRBV9 with TRBJ1-4; 8 nucleotides agree with TRBD1. With 3 bases clipped from V and 4 bases from J, the junction kept 2 bases outside the gene matches. The CDR3 contains 14 residues. The germline CDR1 and CDR2 sequences are SGDLS and YYNGEE. The CDR3 DNA reads as TGTGCCAGCAGCGCCGGGACAGGTAATGAAAAACTGTTTTTT. Its translation: CASSAGTGNEKLFF.

V usage is TRBV10-3 and J usage is TRBJ2-2, with TRBD1 identical over 7 bases. The trim removed 5 bases at V and 5 bases at J, leaving 11 bases unmatched. CDR1 is ENHRY, CDR2 SYGVKD, per germline. The CDR3 covers 16 residues. CDR3 loop: CAISLTPTGLTGELFF. The CDR3 bases are TGTGCCATCAGTCTTACCCCGACAGGGTTGACCGGGGAGCTGTTTTTT.

The CDR3 DNA is TGTGCCAGCAGCTTGGGCACGGGGGGCTCCTACGAGCAGTACGTC. Translating it yields CASSLGTGGSYEQYV. The chain has TRBV11-2 and TRBJ2-7, with 7 bases aligning to TRBD2. CDR3 size: 15 residues. CDR1 and CDR2 (germline): SGHAT, FQNNGV. Unmatched junction bases numbered 5, after V lost 3 bases and J lost 0 bases.

This clone was found once. V is TRBV10-2 and J is TRBJ2-7; D possibly corresponds to TRBD1 (6 bases). The CDR3 totals 15 residues. CDR1 WSHSY and CDR2 SAAADI come from the germline V gene. V was pared by 1 base and J by 2 bases, with 12 bases between. CDR3 nucleotide sequence: TGCGCCAGCAGTGAGTACCGGGACACTACCTACGAGCAGTACGTC. It translates to CASSEYRDTTYEQYV.

The chain is built from TRBV12-3 or TRBV12-4 and TRBJ1-5; the D is unclear. With 4 bases removed from V and 2 bases from J, the gap between germline ends came to 3 bases. This CDR3 has 12 residues. CDR3 protein: CASSSGNQPQHF. The CDR3, as DNA: TGTGCCAGCAGTTCGGGCAATCAGCCCCAGCATTTT.

J is TRBJ1-1 and V is TRBV28; 9 bases are a match to TRBD1. This CDR3 has 14 residues. Looked up from germline, CDR1 is MDHEN and CDR2 is SYDVKM. Trimming took 6 bases from V and 10 from J; bases not matched to a gene: 12. The CDR3 DNA sequence: TGTGCCAGCAGCGGGGGACAGGGATTTTTAGGAGCTTTCTTT. Translating it yields CASSGGQGFLGAFF.

This sequence joins TRBV5-1 and TRBJ2-1; D possibly corresponds to TRBD2 (5 bases). CDR1 and CDR2 from the germline V gene are SGHRS and YFSETQ. The CDR3 sequence is 17 residues long. Trimming cost V 4 bases and J 0 bases, with 17 bases left between them. CDR3 sequence: CASSPKVGDYSYNEQFF. CDR3 nucleotide sequence: TGCGCCAGCAGCCCCAAGGTCGGGGATTACTCCTACAATGAGCAGTTCTTC.

This rearrangement joins TRBV27 to TRBJ1-6; 7 bases are shared with TRBD1. This CDR3 is 16 amino acids long. Germline loops: CDR1 MNHEY, CDR2 SMNVEV (reference sequence). V was pared by 5 bases and J by 5 bases, with 9 bases of the junction left unmatched. CDR3 sequence reads: CASSPALGQNNSPLHF. Here the CDR3 DNA reads TGTGCCAGCAGTCCCGCCTTGGGACAGAATAATTCACCCCTCCACTTT.